This T cell receptor beta chain was captured by sequencing in a study of shared clonotypes between healthy human individuals (dated by TCRdb to 2020 to 2021). Notes on the research overall: A few men and two women, aged 18 to 49 years, made up the cohort. For each donor, CD4 naive and CD4 memory were each run on three plates, CD8 naive on two plates, and CD8 memory on one plate. To estimate repertoire size and how much clonotypes are shared between individuals, the study performed deep sequencing of blood TCR repertoires from roughly five healthy adults. To increase sequencing depth and limit assay-specific biases, TCR repertoire library preparation and sequencing were carried out by different laboratories using diverse techniques. Per donor, leukapheresis produced somewhere between about 0.8 and 9 billion PBMCs. What the authors observed across the whole study: Incomplete sequencing was indicated by rarefaction of sorted-subset datasets, despite the large sequencing depth. Sampling was restricted to blood, and TCR repertoires in tissue are likely to differ from TCR repertoires in blood. The genetic and exposure-history diversity represented was limited by the small number of donors. About 5% of naive CD4, 3% to 3.5% of naive CD8, approximately 2% of memory CD4, and about 0.4% of memory CD8 clonotypes were shared across a few donors. Pairwise subsampling led to the expectation that sequencing depth would affect the degree of clonotype sharing among donors. Naive subsets generally had larger estimated clonotype richness than memory subsets. Higher generation probabilities were observed for clonotypes shared by all four sorted-subset donors than for non-shared clonotypes.

As for this clone: Its cognate antigen has yet to be identified. Base qualities are not provided; no much larger clone lies one nucleotide away.

The CDR1 and CDR2 encoded by the germline V gene are SGHAT and FQNNGV. Cut back by 5 bases and 3 bases, the V and J ends lie 17 bases apart. The CDR3 spans 15 residues, from the cysteine through the phenylalanine. CDR3 DNA is the only sequence kept; it has 45 bases, read in frame from the first base. CD8 naive samples were obtained by positive selection for CCR7 among CD45RO-negative cells, yielding a CD45RA+CCR7+ population from which TemRA cells were excluded. Donors were healthy HIV-negative adults with no recently reported acute infections or vaccinations. Only Caucasian adults living in Nashville, Tennessee, USA were represented among the donors. After blood collection by leukapheresis, PBMCs were isolated using Ficoll-Histopaque density gradient centrifugation and then cryopreserved in the vapor phase of liquid nitrogen. Analytical flow cytometry was used to check the purity and quantity of each magnetically sorted T cell population. From each sorted fraction, genomic DNA was isolated and quantified by UV absorbance on a Nanodrop 2000c.

Using the deep immunoSEQ assay, multiplex PCR amplified TCR CDR3 regions from genomic DNA. For each cell subset, the extracted genomic DNA was distributed evenly across all wells of several immunoSEQ 96-well plates, and each plate served as one replicate. For sorted subsets, around 200 ng genomic DNA, equal to approximately 30,000 T cell genomes, was loaded into each replicate PCR. The purified libraries were quantified using a Qubit 3.0 fluorometer, sized with a Bioanalyzer 2100, and then quantified again using the KAPA Library Quantification kit. Every immunoSEQ 96-well plate was sequenced on a dedicated single-read 150-cycle Illumina NextSeq 550 flow cell. As for the authors' bioinformatics: The immunoSEQ output contained only junctional sequences without quality scores, so filtering could not match that applied to full-length reads. To assign V/J genes and CDR3, sequences were annotated against IMGT germline references using PyIR, a Python wrapper for IgBLAST v1.9. Any read was removed if the V/J assignment was weak (E-value above 1e-6), the CDR3 was missing, or the read contained stop codons, out-of-frame junctions, or ambiguous translated residues. V3J clonotypes were defined as sequences sharing the same inferred V gene, J gene, and CDR3 amino acid sequence. To compute the percentage overlap between repertoires, the number of shared unique clonotypes was divided by the size of the smaller repertoire. Three approaches were used to assess repertoire richness: RTK rarefaction, the Chao1 estimator, and Recon v2.1 estimates of unobserved clonotypes. For all TCRbeta clonotypes obtained by the gDNA method from a few donors, generation probabilities were computed with OLGA. TCRdb stores this immuneACCESS table with in-frame sequences only. Part of the clones is absent; in the studies checked, under half of the shortfall reflects unresolved V genes, and no reason is known for the rest. From that table come the V and J calls and clone size; the DNA was used to work out D and trimming. The sample yields millions of clones; 90% to 95% were counted once. The ten largest make up more than 1.5% of the sample.

The sample consisted of naive CD8+ T cells from PBMCs. The meaning of the sample's cell subset or site label: CD45RA+CCR7+. The clonotype was recovered from a man aged 18-30 years in good health. Some clones in this sample may be carry-over from other donors' samples. The V and J genes are TRBV11-2 and TRBJ2-7; the D segment might be TRBD1 or TRBD2, since each matches 5 bases. The nucleotides are TGTGCCAGCAGCCAAGAGCCGGGACGGAGCTACGAGCAGTACTTC. It codes for CASSQEPGRSYEQYF.